This entry lists 22 T cell receptor beta chains sequenced from one sample in a study of blood T cell repertoires in COVID-19. Sequenced by immunoSEQ multiplex PCR; TCRdb stores in-frame clones only, minus some. The table shows 190,000 or so clones, with roughly 80% occurring only once. Sequencing was carried out using PBMCs or T cells enriched from blood (not recorded which). These receptor sequences come from a man aged 40-49 years who had recovered from COVID-19.

The chain recombines TRBV4-2 with TRBJ1-5, with a weak D call TRBD1 (5 bases). Germline V gives CDR1 LGHNA, CDR2 YNFKEQ. The CDR3 extends over 14 amino acids. The ends were cut back, 4 bases at V and 7 bases at J, with 14 bases in the middle. The CDR3 bases are TGTGCCAGCAGCCCTCTTCACGGGGGGCAGCCCCAGCATTTT. It yields the protein CASSPLHGGQPQHF.

J is TRBJ1-2 and V is TRBV2; 7 bases match TRBD1. Unmatched junction bases numbered 3, after V lost 3 bases and J lost 2 bases. The CDR3 sequence is 14 residues long. Germline loops: CDR1 SNHLY, CDR2 FYNNEI. The DNA for the CDR3 is TGTGCCAGCAGTGATGGCAGGGGGAACTATGGCTACACCTTC. This gives the protein CASSDGRGNYGYTF.

The chain combines TRBV6-5 with TRBJ1-4; D remains unclear. The germline V gene encodes CDR1 MNHEY and CDR2 SVGAGI. Trimming cost V 6 bases and J 4 bases, with 9 bases left between them. There are 13 residues in the CDR3. The DNA of the CDR3 is TGTGCCAGCAGACGGGTCCTTAATGAAAAACTGTTTTTT. Its protein is CASRRVLNEKLFF.

This clone was counted only a few times. V usage is TRBV20-1 and J usage is TRBJ1-2; no clear D gene. This CDR3 has 11 amino acids. Trimming cost V 3 bases and J 6 bases, with 8 bases left between them. The germline V gene has CDR1 DFQATT and CDR2 SNEGSKA (reference sequence). CDR3 sequence reads: CSASPPDGYTF. The CDR3 DNA reads as TGCAGTGCTAGCCCTCCGGATGGCTACACCTTC.

This chain uses TRBV29-1 with TRBJ2-3, with 8 bases that match TRBD1. Germline assignment: CDR1 SQVTM and CDR2 ANQGSEA. Trimming cost V 7 bases and J 10 bases; bases outside gene matches: 13. This CDR3 contains 13 residues. CDR3 region: CSAGRDRNPPQYF. In DNA, the CDR3 is TGCAGCGCCGGTCGGGACAGGAACCCTCCGCAGTATTTT.

This clone has a handful of counts. The CDR3 sequence: CASSLGGAGVKSEQFF. The DNA for the CDR3 is TGTGCCAGCAGCTTAGGGGGCGCGGGAGTAAAGAGTGAGCAGTTCTTC. This chain uses TRBV7-8 with TRBJ2-1; 7 bases are a match to TRBD2. Germline V gene data show CDR1 as SGHVS and CDR2 as FQNEAQ. The ends lost 1 base at V and 9 bases at J; junction bases unmatched: 12. The CDR3 extends over 16 amino acids.

The V and J genes are TRBV9 and TRBJ2-1, with D perhaps TRBD2 (6 bases). The CDR3 runs 15 residues. Trimming took 0 bases from V and 3 from J, leaving 10 bases between them. CDR1 is SGDLS and CDR2 is YYNGEE in the germline V gene. In DNA, the CDR3 is TGTGCCAGCAGCGTAGCGGGAGAAAACTACAATGAGCAGTTCTTC. Encoded protein: CASSVAGENYNEQFF.

The rearrangement links TRBV6-6 to TRBJ1-2, with D possibly being TRBD1 (5 bases). V shed 3 bases and J shed 7 bases, with 21 bases lying between them. CDR3 length: 16 amino acids. CDR1 and CDR2 from the germline V gene are MNHNY and SVGAGI (reference sequence). The CDR3: CASSYNRDSTGGGYTF. The CDR3 region has the DNA TGTGCCAGCAGTTATAACCGGGACTCCACCGGGGGTGGCTACACCTTC.

The chain recombines TRBV2 with TRBJ1-2; 11 positions match TRBD1. There are 16 residues in the CDR3. Germline assignment: CDR1 SNHLY and CDR2 FYNNEI. V gave up 1 base and J gave up 3 bases; unmatched junction bases: 4. The CDR3 is CASSEGTGGEDYGYTF. CDR3 bases: TGTGCCAGCAGTGAAGGGACAGGGGGCGAGGACTATGGCTACACCTTC.

V gene TRBV5-1 combines with J gene TRBJ2-3; 10 positions agree with TRBD2. The CDR3 length is 20 residues. Germline values: CDR1 SGHRS, CDR2 YFSETQ. The junction had 17 bases not matched to a gene; V was cut back by 3 bases and J by 1 base. CDR3 nucleotides: TGCGCCAGCAGCTCTCAGGGGGGCGGACTAGCGGCCCTCGGCACAGATACGCAGTATTTT. It translates to CASSSQGGGLAALGTDTQYF.

The chain combines TRBV6-2 or TRBV6-3 with TRBJ1-1; unclear D gene. From germline, CDR1 is MNHEY and CDR2 SVGEGT. The V gene lost 4 bases and the J gene lost 1 base, with 7 bases spanning the gap. The CDR3 runs 13 residues. DNA of the CDR3: TGTGCCAGCAGTTTTACACCGAACACTGAAGCTTTCTTT. Translating it yields CASSFTPNTEAFF.

The gene calls are TRBV5-1 and TRBJ2-1; TRBD2 is a possible D gene (6 bases). Germline CDR1 is SGHRS and CDR2 is YFSETQ. The CDR3 extends over 15 amino acids. V was trimmed by 5 bases and J by 6 bases, leaving 18 bases between them. The CDR3 nucleotides read TGCGCCAGCAGACCTCCGGGACTCAGTGGCAATGAGCAGTTCTTC. Translation: CASRPPGLSGNEQFF.

This chain uses TRBV5-8 with TRBJ2-5; possibly TRBD1 for D (5 bases). This CDR3 comprises 14 residues. Germline assignment: CDR1 SGHTS and CDR2 YDEGEE. V lost 2 bases and J lost 4, with 12 bases in between. CDR3 loop: CASSFQQAVETQYF. The CDR3 DNA reads as TGTGCCAGCAGCTTTCAACAGGCGGTAGAGACCCAGTACTTC.

This clone showed up just once. V is TRBV10-3 and J is TRBJ2-3, with 9 positions matching TRBD1. V lost 3 bases and J lost 5; bases outside the gene matches: 9. This CDR3 has 16 residues. Germline CDR1 ENHRY, CDR2 SYGVKD. For the CDR3, the DNA is TGTGCCATCAGTGAATTAACAGGGGGCGGTGGAGATACGCAGTATTTT. The encoded protein is CAISELTGGGGDTQYF.

CDR3 DNA sequence: TGTGCCAGCAGCTCTCCGCGGGAGGGCCTAGTCTACAATGAGCAGTTCTTC. This codes for CASSSPREGLVYNEQFF. The chain employs TRBV7-9 and TRBJ2-1; the match to TRBD2 covers 9 bases. V shed 4 bases, J shed 3 bases, and the junction held 10 bases outside the gene matches. The germline V gene encodes CDR1 SEHNR and CDR2 FQNEAQ (reference sequence). This CDR3 region has 17 residues.

The J gene is TRBJ1-6, the V gene TRBV7-9; D is possibly TRBD1 (6 bases). The germline gives CDR1 SEHNR, CDR2 FQNEAQ (reference sequence). There are 14 residues in the CDR3. The ends were cut back, 3 bases at V and 5 bases at J, with 8 bases in the middle. CDR3 sequence: CASSFRDNNSPLHF. The CDR3 DNA reads as TGTGCCAGCAGCTTCCGGGACAATAATTCACCCCTCCACTTT.

The chain uses TRBV30 and TRBJ1-5; TRBD1 is a possible D gene (5 bases). The CDR3 has 15 residues. Germline V gene sequence: CDR1 GTSNPN, CDR2 SVGIG (reference sequence). Trimming cost V 0 bases and J 3 bases, with 12 bases left between them. The CDR3 DNA reads as TGTGCCTGGAGTGTAAAGGGGCAGAACAATCAGCCCCAGCATTTT. Protein sequence: CAWSVKGQNNQPQHF.

V gene TRBV6-2 or TRBV6-3 combines with J gene TRBJ2-2, with 12 bases fitting TRBD2. CDR1 is MNHEY and CDR2 is SVGEGT in the germline V gene. The J segment lost 7 bases and the V segment lost 2 bases, leaving 5 bases of the junction unmatched. The CDR3 has 16 amino acids. CDR3 nucleotide sequence: TGTGCCAGCAGTTACAGGACTAGCGGGATTCACGGGGAGCTGTTTTTT. It encodes CASSYRTSGIHGELFF.

About this clone: This sample also contains other DNA sequences that code for the same CDR3. The V gene is TRBV5-1, the J gene TRBJ1-2, with TRBD1 matching over 8 bases. From germline, CDR1 is SGHRS and CDR2 YFSETQ. The CDR3 spans 14 residues. Trimming cost V 2 bases and J 2 bases; bases outside gene matches: 2. DNA of the CDR3: TGCGCCAGCAGCTTAGGACAGGGAAACTATGGCTACACCTTC. This gives the protein CASSLGQGNYGYTF.

This chain joins TRBV3-1 (or the pseudogene TRBV3-2) and TRBJ2-1; tentative D call: TRBD2 (5 bases). This CDR3 has 13 amino acids. CDR1 is LGHDT and CDR2 is YNNKEL in the germline V gene (reference sequence). V was cut by 0 bases and J by 12 bases, with 12 bases left in between. The CDR3 DNA follows: TGTGCCAGCAGCCAAGAGATCCTAGCTGGGCAGTTCTTC. It translates to CASSQEILAGQFF.

V is TRBV6-2 or TRBV6-3 and J is TRBJ1-1; D ambiguous. The CDR3 spans 12 residues. CDR1 and CDR2 from the germline V gene are MNHEY and SVGEGT. Trimming took off 2 bases at V and 8 bases at J, with 9 bases between the two ends. DNA of the CDR3: TGTGCCAGCAGTTACAGGCCAGGAGAAGCTTTCTTT. It specifies CASSYRPGEAFF.

The chain joins TRBV2 to TRBJ1-3, with TRBD1 as a possible D gene (6 bases). This CDR3 contains 15 residues. Trimming shortened V by 3 bases and J by 2 bases, and 11 bases separated the two germline ends. CDR1 and CDR2 from the germline V gene are SNHLY and FYNNEI. CDR3 nucleotides: TGTGCCAGCAGTGAGGGGGACATCCCTGGAAACACCATATATTTT. Residues: CASSEGDIPGNTIYF.